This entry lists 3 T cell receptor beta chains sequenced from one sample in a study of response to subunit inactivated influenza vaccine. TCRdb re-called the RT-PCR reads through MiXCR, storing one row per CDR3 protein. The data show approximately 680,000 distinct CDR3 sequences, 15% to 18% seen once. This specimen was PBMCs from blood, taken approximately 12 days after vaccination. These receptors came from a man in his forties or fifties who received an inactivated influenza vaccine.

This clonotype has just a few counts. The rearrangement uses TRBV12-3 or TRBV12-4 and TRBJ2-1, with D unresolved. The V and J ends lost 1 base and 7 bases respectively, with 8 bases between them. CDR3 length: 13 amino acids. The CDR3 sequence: CASSLDDRNEQFF. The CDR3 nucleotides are TGTGCCAGCAGTTTAGACGACCGTAATGAGCAGTTCTTC.

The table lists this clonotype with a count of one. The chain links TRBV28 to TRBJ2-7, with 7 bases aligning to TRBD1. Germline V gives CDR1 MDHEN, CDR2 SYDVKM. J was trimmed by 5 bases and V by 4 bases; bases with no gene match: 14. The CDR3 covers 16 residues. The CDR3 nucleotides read TGTGCCAGCAGTTCCTTCGACAGGGCGTTCCTGGACGAGCAGTACTTC. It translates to CASSSFDRAFLDEQYF.

The CDR3 loop reads CASSWTGSSGVELFF. CDR3 sequence (DNA): TGCGCCAGCAGCTGGACAGGCTCGTCGGGTGTGGAGCTGTTTTTT. This chain joins TRBV5-1 and TRBJ2-2; 7 bases agree with TRBD1. Germline V lookup: CDR1 SGHRS, CDR2 YFSETQ. The V gene end was trimmed by 3 bases and the J gene end by 10 bases; junction bases not matched to a gene: 12. This CDR3 contains 15 residues.